This T cell receptor beta chain is drawn from a study of cytomegalovirus exposure and HLA in healthy donors. Study background: Earlier findings included about 120 million unique TCR beta sequences obtained from about 180 million T cells.

The PCR made use of 60 Vbeta and 13 Jbeta primers. Produced via immunoSEQ multiplex PCR; TCRdb's table is partial and in-frame only. Here the sample spans some 170,000 clones, about 65% being singletons. V shed 4 bases and J 5 bases; nucleotides not matched to a gene: 7. Germline V gives CDR1 MRHNA, CDR2 SNTAGT. The CDR3 sequence is 16 residues long. This sequence originates from a woman younger than 45 in good health and CMV-seronegative. Sequencing was carried out using PBMCs. V usage is TRBV6-4 and J usage is TRBJ2-3, with 12 bases that match TRBD2. The CDR3 sequence: CASSASSGRARDTQYF. Here the CDR3 DNA reads TGTGCCAGCAGTGCGTCTAGCGGGAGGGCCCGAGATACGCAGTATTTT.